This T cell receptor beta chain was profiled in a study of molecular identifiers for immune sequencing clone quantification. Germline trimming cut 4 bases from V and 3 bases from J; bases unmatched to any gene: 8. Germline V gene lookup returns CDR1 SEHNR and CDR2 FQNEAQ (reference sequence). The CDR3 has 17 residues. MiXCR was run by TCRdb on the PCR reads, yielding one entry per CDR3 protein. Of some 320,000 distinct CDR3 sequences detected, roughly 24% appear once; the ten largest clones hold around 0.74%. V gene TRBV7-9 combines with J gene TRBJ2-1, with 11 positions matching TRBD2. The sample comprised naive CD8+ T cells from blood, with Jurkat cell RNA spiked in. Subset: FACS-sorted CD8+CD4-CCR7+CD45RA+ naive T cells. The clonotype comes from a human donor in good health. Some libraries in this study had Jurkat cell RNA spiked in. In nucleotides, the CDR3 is TGTGCCAGCAGCTCCGGACTAGCGGGTATGCGCTACAATGAGCAGTTCTTC. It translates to CASSSGLAGMRYNEQFF. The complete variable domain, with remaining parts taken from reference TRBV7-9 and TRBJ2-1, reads DTGVSQNPRHKITKRGQNVTFRCDPISEHNRLYWYRQTLGQGPEFLTYFQNEAQLEKSRLLSDRFSAERPKGSFSTLEIQRTEQGDSAMYLCASSSGLAGMRYNEQFFGPGTRLTVL.